The clone carrying this T cell receptor beta chain was seen a few times. The CDR3 has 12 amino acids. With 9 bases clipped from V and 6 bases from J, the junction kept 5 bases outside the gene matches. The source of the sample is a study of response to subunit inactivated influenza vaccine. TCRdb re-called the RT-PCR reads with MiXCR, one entry per CDR3 protein. This sample has more than 500,000 distinct CDR3 sequences, with roughly 12% found just once. This sample was also put to use in a study of T cells expressing NK-cell markers. As that report states: 5'RACE template switching with UMIs generated TCR beta cDNA. The contribution of dominant NKG2C+ clonotypes to CD8+ T cells in six or seven donors was roughly 1.0-8%.

The V call is TRBV12-3 or TRBV12-4, the J call TRBJ2-3, with 8 positions matching TRBD1. This receptor was taken from a man aged 45 to 65 who received an inactivated influenza vaccine. Specimen: PBMCs from blood, collected on the day of vaccination. CDR3 residues: CASMTGADTQYF. CDR3 DNA sequence: TGTGCCAGTATGACAGGGGCCGATACGCAGTATTTT.